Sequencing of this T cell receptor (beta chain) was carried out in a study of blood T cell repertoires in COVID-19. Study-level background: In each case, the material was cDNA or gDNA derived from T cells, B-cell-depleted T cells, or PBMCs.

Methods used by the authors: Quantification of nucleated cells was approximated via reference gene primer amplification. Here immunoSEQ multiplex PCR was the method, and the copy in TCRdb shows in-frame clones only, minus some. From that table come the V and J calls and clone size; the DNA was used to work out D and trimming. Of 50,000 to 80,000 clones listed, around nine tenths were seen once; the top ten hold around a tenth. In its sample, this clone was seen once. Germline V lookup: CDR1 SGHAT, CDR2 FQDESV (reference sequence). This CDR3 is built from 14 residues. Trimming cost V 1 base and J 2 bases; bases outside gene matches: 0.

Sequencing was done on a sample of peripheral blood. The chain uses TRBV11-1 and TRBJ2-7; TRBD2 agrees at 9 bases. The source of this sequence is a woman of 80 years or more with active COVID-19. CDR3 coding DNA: TGTGCCAGCAGCTTAGTAGCGGGAGCCTACGAGCAGTACTTC. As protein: CASSLVAGAYEQYF.